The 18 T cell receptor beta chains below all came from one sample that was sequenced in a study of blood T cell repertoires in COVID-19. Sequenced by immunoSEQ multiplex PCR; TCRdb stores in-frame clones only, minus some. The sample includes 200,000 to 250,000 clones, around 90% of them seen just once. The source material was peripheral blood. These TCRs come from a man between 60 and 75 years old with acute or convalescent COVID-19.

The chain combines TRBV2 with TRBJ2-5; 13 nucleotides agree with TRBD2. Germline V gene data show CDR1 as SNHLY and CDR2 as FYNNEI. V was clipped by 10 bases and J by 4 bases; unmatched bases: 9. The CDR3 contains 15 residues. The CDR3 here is CAITRGTSGVETQYF. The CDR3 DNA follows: TGTGCCATCACGAGGGGGACTAGCGGGGTAGAGACCCAGTACTTC. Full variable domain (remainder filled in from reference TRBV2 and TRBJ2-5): EPEVTQTPSHQVTQMGQEVILRCVPISNHLYFYWYRQILGQKVEFLVSFYNNEISEKSEIFDDQFSVERPDGSNFTLKIRSTKLEDSAMYFCAITRGTSGVETQYFGPGTRLLVL.

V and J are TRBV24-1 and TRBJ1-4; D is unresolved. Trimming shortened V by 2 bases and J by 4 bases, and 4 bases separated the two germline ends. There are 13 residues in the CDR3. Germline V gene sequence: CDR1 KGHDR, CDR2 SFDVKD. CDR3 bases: TGTGCCACCAGTGATTCGGTTAATGAAAAACTGTTTTTT. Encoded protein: CATSDSVNEKLFF.

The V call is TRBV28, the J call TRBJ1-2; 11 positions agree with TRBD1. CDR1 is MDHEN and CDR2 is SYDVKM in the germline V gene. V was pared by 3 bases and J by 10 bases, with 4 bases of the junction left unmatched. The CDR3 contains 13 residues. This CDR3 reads CASSFGQGAVYTF. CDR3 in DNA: TGTGCCAGCAGTTTTGGACAGGGGGCAGTCTACACCTTC.

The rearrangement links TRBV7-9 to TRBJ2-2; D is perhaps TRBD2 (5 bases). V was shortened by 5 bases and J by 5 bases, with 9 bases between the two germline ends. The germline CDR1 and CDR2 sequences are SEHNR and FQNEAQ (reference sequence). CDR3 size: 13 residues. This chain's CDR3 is CASSPGGTGELFF. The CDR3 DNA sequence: TGTGCCAGCAGCCCCGGCGGGACCGGGGAGCTGTTTTTT.

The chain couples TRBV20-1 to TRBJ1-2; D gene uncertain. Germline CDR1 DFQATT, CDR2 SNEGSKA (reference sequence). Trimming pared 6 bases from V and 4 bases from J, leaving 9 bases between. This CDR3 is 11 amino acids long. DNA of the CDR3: TGCAGTGCCCCCGGGGTCTATGGCTACACCTTC. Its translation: CSAPGVYGYTF.

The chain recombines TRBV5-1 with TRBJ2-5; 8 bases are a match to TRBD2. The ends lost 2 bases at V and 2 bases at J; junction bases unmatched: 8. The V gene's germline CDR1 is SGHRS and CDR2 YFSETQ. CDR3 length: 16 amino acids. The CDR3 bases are TGCGCCAGCAGCTTACCAACTAGCGGTGAACAAGAGACCCAGTACTTC. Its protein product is CASSLPTSGEQETQYF.

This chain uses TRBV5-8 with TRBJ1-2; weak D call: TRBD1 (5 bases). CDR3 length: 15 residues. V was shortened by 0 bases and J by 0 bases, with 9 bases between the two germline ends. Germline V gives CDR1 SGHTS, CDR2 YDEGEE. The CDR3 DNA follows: TGTGCCAGCAGCTTGGGGACATGGACTAACTATGGCTACACCTTC. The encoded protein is CASSLGTWTNYGYTF.

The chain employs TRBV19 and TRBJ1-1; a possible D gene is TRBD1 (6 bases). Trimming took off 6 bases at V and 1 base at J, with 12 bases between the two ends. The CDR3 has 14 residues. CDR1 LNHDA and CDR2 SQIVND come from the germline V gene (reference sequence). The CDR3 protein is CASSVGGANTEAFF. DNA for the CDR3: TGTGCCAGTAGCGTGGGGGGGGCGAACACTGAAGCTTTCTTT.

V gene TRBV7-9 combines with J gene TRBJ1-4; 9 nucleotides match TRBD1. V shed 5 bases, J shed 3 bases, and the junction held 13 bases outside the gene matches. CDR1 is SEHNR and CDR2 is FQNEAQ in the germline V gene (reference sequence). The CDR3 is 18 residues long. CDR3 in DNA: TGTGCCAGCAGCACGGGACAGGGAAAGGGGACAGCTAATGAAAAACTGTTTTTT. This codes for CASSTGQGKGTANEKLFF.

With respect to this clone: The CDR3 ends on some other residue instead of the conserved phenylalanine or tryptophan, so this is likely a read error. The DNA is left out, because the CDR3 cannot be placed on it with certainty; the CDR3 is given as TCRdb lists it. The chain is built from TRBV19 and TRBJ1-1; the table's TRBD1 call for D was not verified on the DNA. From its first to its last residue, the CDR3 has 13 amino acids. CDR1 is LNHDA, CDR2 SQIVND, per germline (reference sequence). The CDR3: CASSIITRHGQQV.

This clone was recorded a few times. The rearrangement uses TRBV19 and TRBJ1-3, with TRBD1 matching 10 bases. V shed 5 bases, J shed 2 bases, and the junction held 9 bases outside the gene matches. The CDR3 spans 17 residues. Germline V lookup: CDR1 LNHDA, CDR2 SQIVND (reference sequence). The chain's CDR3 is CASSPGTGDVAGNTIYF. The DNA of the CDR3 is TGTGCCAGTAGTCCCGGGACAGGGGACGTGGCTGGAAACACCATATATTTT. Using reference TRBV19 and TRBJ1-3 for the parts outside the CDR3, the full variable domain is DGGITQSPKYLFRKEGQNVTLSCEQNLNHDAMYWYRQDPGQGLRLIYYSQIVNDFQKGDIAEGYSVSREKKESFPLTVTSAQKNPTAFYLCASSPGTGDVAGNTIYFGEGSWLTVV.

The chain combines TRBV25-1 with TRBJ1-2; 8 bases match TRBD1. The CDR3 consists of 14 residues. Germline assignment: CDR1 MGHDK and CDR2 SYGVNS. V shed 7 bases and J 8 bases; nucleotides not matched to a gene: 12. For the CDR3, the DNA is TGTGCCAGCAAGGCGTCAGGGGGCGCGAGCGGCTACACCTTC. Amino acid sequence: CASKASGGASGYTF.

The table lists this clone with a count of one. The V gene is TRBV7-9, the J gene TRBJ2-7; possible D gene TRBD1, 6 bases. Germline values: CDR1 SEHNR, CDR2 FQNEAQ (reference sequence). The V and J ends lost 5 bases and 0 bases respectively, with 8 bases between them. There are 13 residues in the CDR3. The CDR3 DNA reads TGTGCCAGCAGCCACAGGGTCTCCTACGAGCAGTACTTC. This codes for CASSHRVSYEQYF.

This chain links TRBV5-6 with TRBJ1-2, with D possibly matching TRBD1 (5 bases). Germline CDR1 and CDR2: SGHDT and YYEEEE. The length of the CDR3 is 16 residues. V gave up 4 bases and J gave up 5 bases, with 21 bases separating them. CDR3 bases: TGTGCCAGCAGCCCTTCTTTGGGGCCAAGCTTATATGGCTACACCTTC. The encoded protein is CASSPSLGPSLYGYTF.

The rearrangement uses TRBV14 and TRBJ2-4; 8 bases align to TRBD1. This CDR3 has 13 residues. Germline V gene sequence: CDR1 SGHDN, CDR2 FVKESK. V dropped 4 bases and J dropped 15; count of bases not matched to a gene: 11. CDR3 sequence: CASSPLGQESLYF. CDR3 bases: TGTGCCAGCAGCCCTTTGGGACAGGAGTCTCTGTACTTC.

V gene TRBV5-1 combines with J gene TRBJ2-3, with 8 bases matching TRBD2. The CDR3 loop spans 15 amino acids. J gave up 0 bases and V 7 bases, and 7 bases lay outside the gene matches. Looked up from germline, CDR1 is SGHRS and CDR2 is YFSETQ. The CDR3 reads CASHWAGGSTDTQYF. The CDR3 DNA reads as TGCGCCAGCCACTGGGCGGGGGGTAGCACAGATACGCAGTATTTT.

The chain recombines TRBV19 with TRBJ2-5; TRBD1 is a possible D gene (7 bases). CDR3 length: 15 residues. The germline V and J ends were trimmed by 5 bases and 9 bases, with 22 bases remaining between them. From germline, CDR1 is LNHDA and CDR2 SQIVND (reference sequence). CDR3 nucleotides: TGTGCCAGTAGTGCCCCTGGCAGGGGGGATATAGCCCAGTACTTC. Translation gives CASSAPGRGDIAQYF.

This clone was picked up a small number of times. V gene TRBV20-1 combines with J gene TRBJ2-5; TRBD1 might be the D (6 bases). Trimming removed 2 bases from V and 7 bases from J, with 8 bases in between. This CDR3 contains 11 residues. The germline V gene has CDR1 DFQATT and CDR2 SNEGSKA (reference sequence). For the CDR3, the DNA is TGCAGTGCTAGAAAGACAGGGACCCAGTACTTC. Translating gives CSARKTGTQYF.